This TCR beta chain originates from a study of blood T cell repertoires in COVID-19. Study details: Samples taken during acute and convalescent COVID-19 were collected in the United States, Italy and Spain. Nucleic acid was either cDNA or gDNA, and it came from T cells, B-cell-depleted T cells, or PBMCs.

Only in-frame clones appear in the TCRdb table, and some are missing; sequencing was by immunoSEQ multiplex PCR. Among some 420,000 clones listed, 85% to 90% were seen once. Recruitment covered 25 or so US areas and drew participants whose ages spanned roughly 18 to 90 years. The CDR3 spans 13 residues. The germline V gene has CDR1 GTSNPN and CDR2 SVGIG (reference sequence). The sequencing sample was made of PBMCs or T cells enriched from blood (not recorded which). The chain is built from TRBV30 and TRBJ1-4; D call uncertain. This TCR was sampled from a man aged 30-40 years who had recovered from COVID-19. CDR3 nucleotide sequence: TGTGCAGGGAAGGGAGCAACTAATGAAAAACTGTTTTTT. It yields the protein CAGKGATNEKLFF.